This TCR beta chain was captured by sequencing in a study of blood T cell repertoires in COVID-19 (dated by TCRdb to 2018 to 2020). Concerning the study at large: The collaborator samples originated in the United States, Italy and Spain and spanned the acute and convalescent phases of COVID-19. The prospective study material was composed of cDNA or gDNA derived from T cells, B-cell-depleted T cells, or PBMCs. A freely available public database, intended as a resource for researchers studying the immune response to SARS-CoV-2, is where the repertoires were released. Deeply sampled blood TCRbeta repertoires from subjects exposed to, actively infected with, or recovered from COVID-19 were included in the dataset. Samples were obtained from the ongoing ImmuneRACE study (first 160 participants) and from 950 to 1,500 subjects provided by 6 global collaborators. Nearly every sample came with metadata listing a de-identified subject ID, COVID-19 status, age in years and sex. HLA class I and class II types, where available, came from metadata supplied by the sample provider rather than from assay-based typing.

Taken from the germline V gene (reference sequence), the CDR1 and CDR2 loops are SGHNT and YYREEE. The CDR3 numbers 14 residues from cysteine through phenylalanine. The DNA shown is the 42-base CDR3, in frame from base 1. Germline trimming: 3 bases from V, 14 bases from J; junction bases outside gene matches: 15. TCRbeta CDR3 regions were amplified from genomic DNA using the immunoSEQ Assay, a bias-controlled multiplex PCR. Per the original workflow: Within the assay, amplification of reference gene primers was used to estimate how many nucleated cells each sample contained. To quantify the absolute abundance of each unique TCRbeta CDR3 rearrangement, sequence reads were collapsed and filtered. For each sample, productive Simpson clonality was calculated as the square root of Simpson's diversity index over productive rearrangements. TCRdb mirrors the immuneACCESS table, restricted to in-frame sequences. Some clones are absent from its copies; in checked studies, under half trace to an unresolved V gene, and the reason for the others is unknown. V and J calls and clone size come straight from that table; D and trimming were deduced from the DNA. The sample table shows 150,000 or so clones, and roughly 80% are seen once. The ten biggest clones cover roughly 7% of the sample.

Overall study results and their limits: The amount of clinical and demographic metadata varied by source and participant and was provided uncurated.

In regard to this clone: Its antigen is not yet known. Within one base of it there is no much larger clone, and no base qualities were kept.

At one collaborating source in Seattle, patients were enrolled during active infection and were followed longitudinally through the course of disease. Collaborating institutions collected whole blood in K2EDTA tubes following their own protocols. For TCRbeta analysis, collaborators shipped samples in one of three forms: frozen whole blood, isolated PBMCs, or DNA extracted from either of those sample types. This sequence uses TRBV5-4 and TRBJ2-3, with 7 bases in between that match TRBD1. Sequenced material: peripheral blood. The clonotype originates from a woman aged 40 to 50 with COVID-19, enrolled during active disease. The CDR3 has the sequence CASSSRQGPTPPYF. The nucleotide sequence reads as follows: TGTGCCAGCAGCTCCCGACAGGGCCCAACCCCACCGTATTTT. Supplemented by the reference TRBV5-4 and TRBJ2-3 proteins around the CDR3, the complete variable domain is ETGVTQSPTHLIKTRGQQVTLRCSSQSGHNTVSWYQQALGQGPQFIFQYYREEENGRGNFPPRFSGLQFPNYSSELNVNALELDDSALYLCASSSRQGPTPPYFGPGTRLTVL.